The present T cell receptor beta chain was sequenced within a study of blood T cell repertoires in COVID-19. Overall study: Samples came from the United States, Italy and Spain, spanning acute and convalescent COVID-19. T cells, B-cell-depleted T cells, or PBMCs provided the cDNA or gDNA that served as material.

This clone has only one observation. Germline CDR1 is MGHRA and CDR2 is YSYEKL. V gave up 3 bases and J gave up 0 bases, with 9 bases separating them. This CDR3 is built from 16 residues. Per the original data handling: Scientists estimated how many nucleated cells there were by amplifying reference gene primers. TCRdb's table, derived via immunoSEQ multiplex PCR, lists solely in-frame clones and lacks some. V and J calls plus clone size are reproduced from that table; the DNA served to infer D and trimming. The sample includes a few hundred thousand clones, around 90% of them seen just once. Sequenced: peripheral blood. The clonotype comes from a woman aged 45 to 65 who had recovered from COVID-19. The chain carries TRBV4-1 and TRBJ1-6, with D uncertain. CDR3 loop: CASSHPGSSYNSPLHF. CDR3 nucleotide sequence: TGCGCCAGCAGCCATCCTGGGAGCTCCTATAATTCACCCCTCCACTTT.